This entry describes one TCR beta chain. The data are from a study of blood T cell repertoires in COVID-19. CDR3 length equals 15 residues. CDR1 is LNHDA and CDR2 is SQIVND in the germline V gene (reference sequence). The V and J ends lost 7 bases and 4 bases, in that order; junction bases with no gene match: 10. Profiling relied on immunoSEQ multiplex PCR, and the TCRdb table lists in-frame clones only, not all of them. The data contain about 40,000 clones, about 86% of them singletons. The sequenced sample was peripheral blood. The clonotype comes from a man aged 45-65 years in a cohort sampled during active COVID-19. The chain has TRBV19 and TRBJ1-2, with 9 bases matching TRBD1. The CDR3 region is CASTPGPTGGYGYTF. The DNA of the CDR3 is TGTGCCAGTACCCCGGGGCCGACAGGGGGCTATGGCTACACCTTC. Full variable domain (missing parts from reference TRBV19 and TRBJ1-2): DGGITQSPKYLFRKEGQNVTLSCEQNLNHDAMYWYRQDPGQGLRLIYYSQIVNDFQKGDIAEGYSVSREKKESFPLTVTSAQKNPTAFYLCASTPGPTGGYGYTFGSGTRLTVV.